These T cell receptor beta chains were read from a single sample in a study of blood T cell repertoires in COVID-19. Produced via immunoSEQ multiplex PCR; TCRdb's table is partial and in-frame only. The data contain 130,000 or so clones, roughly four fifths of them seen just once; the ten biggest clones take up about 12%. Sequenced sample: peripheral blood. The receptors originated from a human donor in a cohort sampled during active COVID-19. Each CDR3 is given with its conserved first and last residue. The D gene is left open where the match is weak. Rows give clone size only sometimes, using once, few, many, or a class for an expanded clone.

j_call: TRBJ1-5; d_call: .; clone_size: .; v_call: TRBV6-1; cdr3_aa: CASSERVQGYSNQPQHF; cdr3_nt: TGTGCCAGCAGTGAACGGGTGCAGGGCTATAGCAATCAGCCCCAGCATTTT
j_call: TRBJ1-6; d_call: TRBD1; clone_size: .; v_call: TRBV11-2; cdr3_aa: CASSLLGTGFSPLHF; cdr3_nt: TGTGCCAGCAGCTTGTTGGGGACAGGGTTTTCACCCCTCCACTTT
j_call: TRBJ1-3; d_call: TRBD1; clone_size: .; v_call: TRBV6-5; cdr3_aa: CASSWTGEVSGNTIYF; cdr3_nt: TGTGCCAGCAGTTGGACAGGGGAGGTTTCTGGAAACACCATATATTTT
j_call: TRBJ1-5; d_call: TRBD1; clone_size: .; v_call: TRBV6-6; cdr3_aa: CASRPQGDQPQHF; cdr3_nt: TGTGCCAGCAGGCCCCAGGGGGATCAGCCCCAGCATTTT
j_call: TRBJ2-7; d_call: .; clone_size: .; v_call: TRBV9; cdr3_aa: CASSPSSYPYEQYF; cdr3_nt: TGTGCCAGCAGTCCTTCTAGTTACCCCTACGAGCAGTACTTC
j_call: TRBJ2-7; d_call: .; clone_size: .; v_call: TRBV15; cdr3_aa: CATSTLGREQYF; cdr3_nt: TGTGCCACCAGCACCCTGGGCCGCGAGCAGTACTTC
j_call: TRBJ2-2; d_call: .; clone_size: .; v_call: TRBV5-1; cdr3_aa: CASSFLPGRELFF; cdr3_nt: TGCGCCAGCAGCTTTCTGCCAGGCCGGGAGCTGTTTTTT
j_call: TRBJ2-7; d_call: TRBD2; clone_size: .; v_call: TRBV5-1; cdr3_aa: CASSSLAGAFYEQYF; cdr3_nt: TGCGCCAGCAGCTCCCTAGCGGGGGCATTCTACGAGCAGTACTTC
j_call: TRBJ2-7; d_call: .; clone_size: .; v_call: TRBV28; cdr3_aa: CASSLGQITSYEQYF; cdr3_nt: TGTGCCAGCAGTTTAGGGCAGATTACATCCTACGAGCAGTACTTC
j_call: TRBJ2-5; d_call: .; clone_size: once; v_call: TRBV7-2; cdr3_aa: CASSPPRRGIEETQYF; cdr3_nt: TGTGCCAGCAGCCCCCCCCGTCGAGGGATTGAAGAGACCCAGTACTTC
j_call: TRBJ1-2; d_call: .; clone_size: .; v_call: TRBV4-1; cdr3_aa: CASSQVSISGNYGYTF; cdr3_nt: TGCGCCAGCAGCCAAGTTAGCATCAGCGGGAACTATGGCTACACCTTC
j_call: TRBJ2-2; d_call: TRBD2; clone_size: .; v_call: TRBV5-1; cdr3_aa: CASSWKAGGPNTGELFF; cdr3_nt: TGCGCCAGCAGCTGGAAGGCGGGGGGGCCTAACACCGGGGAGCTGTTTTTT
j_call: TRBJ2-7; d_call: .; clone_size: .; v_call: TRBV6-5; cdr3_aa: CASSSSRSSYEQYF; cdr3_nt: TGTGCCAGCAGTTCTTCCAGAAGCTCCTACGAGCAGTACTTC
j_call: TRBJ2-3; d_call: .; clone_size: .; v_call: TRBV2; cdr3_aa: CASSGSQGLKGTDTQYF; cdr3_nt: TGTGCCAGCAGTGGCTCCCAGGGTCTCAAGGGCACAGATACGCAGTATTTT
j_call: TRBJ1-2; d_call: .; clone_size: .; v_call: TRBV4-3; cdr3_aa: CASSQDRGKEYGYTF; cdr3_nt: TGCGCCAGCAGCCAAGATAGGGGGAAGGAATATGGCTACACCTTC
j_call: TRBJ2-3; d_call: TRBD2; clone_size: .; v_call: TRBV11-2; cdr3_aa: CASSPQSLAGGLVYF; cdr3_nt: TGTGCCAGCAGCCCTCAGAGCCTAGCGGGGGGCCTCGTGTATTTT
j_call: TRBJ1-5; d_call: TRBD1; clone_size: few; v_call: TRBV19; cdr3_aa: CASSITGALWPQHF; cdr3_nt: TGTGCCAGTAGTATTACAGGGGCCTTATGGCCCCAGCATTTT
j_call: TRBJ2-1; d_call: TRBD2; clone_size: few; v_call: TRBV6-2/TRBV6-3; cdr3_aa: CASSHTPGQGTGTSGVSSYNEQFF; cdr3_nt: TGTGCCAGCAGCCATACCCCGGGACAGGGAACCGGGACTAGCGGGGTTAGCTCCTACAATGAGCAGTTCTTC
j_call: TRBJ1-4; d_call: TRBD1; clone_size: .; v_call: TRBV5-6; cdr3_aa: CASWDRGYEKLFF; cdr3_nt: TGTGCCAGCTGGGACAGGGGTTATGAAAAACTGTTTTTT
j_call: TRBJ1-2; d_call: .; clone_size: .; v_call: TRBV19; cdr3_aa: CASSTPTGPWGYTF; cdr3_nt: TGTGCCAGTAGTACCCCGACAGGTCCCTGGGGCTACACCTTC
j_call: TRBJ2-3; d_call: TRBD1; clone_size: few; v_call: TRBV7-6; cdr3_aa: CASSLGQGYADTQYF; cdr3_nt: TGTGCCAGCAGCTTAGGACAGGGGTATGCAGATACGCAGTATTTT
j_call: TRBJ1-3; d_call: .; clone_size: .; v_call: TRBV6-1; cdr3_aa: CASSEFPPGGTTGNTIYF; cdr3_nt: TGTGCCAGCAGTGAATTCCCCCCGGGGGGAACCACTGGAAACACCATATATTTT
j_call: TRBJ1-5; d_call: .; clone_size: .; v_call: TRBV18; cdr3_aa: CASSTEQATDDQPQHF; cdr3_nt: TGTGCCAGCTCAACCGAACAGGCTACGGACGATCAGCCCCAGCATTTT
j_call: TRBJ1-6; d_call: TRBD1; clone_size: once; v_call: TRBV5-1; cdr3_aa: CASSRGQDSPLHF; cdr3_nt: TGCGCCAGCAGCAGGGGGCAGGATTCACCCCTCCACTTT
j_call: TRBJ1-1; d_call: .; clone_size: .; v_call: TRBV19; cdr3_aa: CASSPQGIGTEAFF; cdr3_nt: TGTGCCAGTAGTCCTCAGGGGATTGGCACTGAAGCTTTCTTT
j_call: TRBJ2-1; d_call: TRBD1; clone_size: .; v_call: TRBV5-1; cdr3_aa: CASSFRDRGYNEQFF; cdr3_nt: TGCGCCAGCAGCTTCCGGGACAGGGGCTACAATGAGCAGTTCTTC
j_call: TRBJ1-2; d_call: .; clone_size: .; v_call: TRBV3-1/TRBV3-2; cdr3_aa: CASSQGRVGGYTF; cdr3_nt: TGTGCCAGCAGCCAAGGCAGGGTAGGTGGCTACACCTTC
j_call: TRBJ2-7; d_call: .; clone_size: .; v_call: TRBV11-2; cdr3_aa: CASSSLSYEQYF; cdr3_nt: TGTGCCAGCAGCTCTCTATCCTACGAGCAGTACTTC
j_call: TRBJ2-3; d_call: .; clone_size: .; v_call: TRBV5-5; cdr3_aa: CASRPWGADTQYF; cdr3_nt: TGTGCCAGCAGACCGTGGGGGGCAGATACGCAGTATTTT
j_call: TRBJ1-2; d_call: .; clone_size: .; v_call: TRBV15; cdr3_aa: CATSSEVTWTASNYGYTF; cdr3_nt: TGTGCCACCAGCAGCGAAGTGACTTGGACAGCCTCTAACTATGGCTACACCTTC
j_call: TRBJ2-7; d_call: .; clone_size: .; v_call: TRBV2; cdr3_aa: CASRGQGGYEQYF; cdr3_nt: TGTGCCAGCAGGGGGCAGGGTGGTTACGAGCAGTACTTC
j_call: TRBJ1-1; d_call: .; clone_size: few; v_call: TRBV5-6; cdr3_aa: CASTPLGAPEAFF; cdr3_nt: TGTGCCAGCACCCCTCTAGGGGCTCCTGAAGCTTTCTTT
j_call: TRBJ1-1; d_call: TRBD1; clone_size: once; v_call: TRBV11-2; cdr3_aa: CASSSDRTEAFF; cdr3_nt: TGTGCCAGCAGCTCGGACAGGACTGAAGCTTTCTTT
j_call: TRBJ2-7; d_call: .; clone_size: once; v_call: TRBV12-5; cdr3_aa: CASGLGLGEVSSSYEQYF; cdr3_nt: TGTGCTAGTGGTTTAGGGTTAGGGGAGGTATCCAGCTCCTACGAGCAGTACTTC
j_call: TRBJ1-2; d_call: TRBD1; clone_size: .; v_call: TRBV6-5; cdr3_aa: CASSQTGPNYGYTF; cdr3_nt: TGTGCCAGCAGTCAGACAGGGCCGAACTATGGCTACACCTTC
j_call: TRBJ2-5; d_call: TRBD1; clone_size: few; v_call: TRBV5-1; cdr3_aa: CASSPTGGQETQYF; cdr3_nt: TGCGCCAGCAGCCCGACAGGGGGCCAAGAGACCCAGTACTTC
j_call: TRBJ1-2; d_call: TRBD1; clone_size: .; v_call: TRBV7-9; cdr3_aa: CASSLEDRRVNYGYTF; cdr3_nt: TGTGCCAGCAGCTTAGAGGACAGGCGCGTTAACTATGGCTACACCTTC
j_call: TRBJ2-3; d_call: TRBD1; clone_size: few; v_call: TRBV19; cdr3_aa: CASSLQGALTDTQYF; cdr3_nt: TGTGCCAGTAGTCTACAGGGGGCGCTTACAGATACGCAGTATTTT
j_call: TRBJ2-1; d_call: TRBD2; clone_size: .; v_call: TRBV6-5; cdr3_aa: CASSKGLVGPNEQFF; cdr3_nt: TGTGCCAGCAGTAAGGGACTAGTTGGGCCAAATGAGCAGTTCTTC
j_call: TRBJ2-3; d_call: TRBD1; clone_size: .; v_call: TRBV7-8; cdr3_aa: CASSLAGTATTDTQYF; cdr3_nt: TGTGCCAGCAGCTTAGCCGGGACAGCCACCACAGATACGCAGTATTTT
j_call: TRBJ2-2; d_call: .; clone_size: few; v_call: TRBV9; cdr3_aa: CASSVAGTNTGELFF; cdr3_nt: TGTGCCAGCAGCGTAGCGGGTACGAACACCGGGGAGCTGTTTTTT
j_call: TRBJ1-4; d_call: .; clone_size: few; v_call: TRBV5-4; cdr3_aa: CASSLAQAGNEKLFF; cdr3_nt: TGTGCCAGCAGCCTTGCGCAAGCGGGTAATGAAAAACTGTTTTTT
j_call: TRBJ1-1; d_call: TRBD1; clone_size: .; v_call: TRBV6-1; cdr3_aa: CASSDRQGRNTEAFF; cdr3_nt: TGTGCCAGCAGTGACAGACAGGGAAGGAACACTGAAGCTTTCTTT
j_call: TRBJ2-7; d_call: TRBD1; clone_size: .; v_call: TRBV5-6; cdr3_aa: CASSAMTGGYEQYF; cdr3_nt: TGTGCCAGCAGCGCGATGACAGGGGGCTACGAGCAGTACTTC
j_call: TRBJ2-3; d_call: TRBD2; clone_size: .; v_call: TRBV9; cdr3_aa: CASTEGLAGIADTQYF; cdr3_nt: TGTGCCAGCACTGAGGGACTAGCGGGGATCGCAGATACGCAGTATTTT
j_call: TRBJ2-7; d_call: .; clone_size: .; v_call: TRBV25-1; cdr3_aa: CASSEGGNEQYF; cdr3_nt: TGTGCCAGCAGTGAAGGGGGGAACGAGCAGTACTTC
j_call: TRBJ2-7; d_call: TRBD1; clone_size: .; v_call: TRBV7-9; cdr3_aa: CASSLARGLTYEQYF; cdr3_nt: TGTGCCAGCAGCTTAGCCAGGGGGCTAACCTACGAGCAGTACTTC
j_call: TRBJ2-3; d_call: TRBD2; clone_size: once; v_call: TRBV27; cdr3_aa: CASSLGTTYPDTQYF; cdr3_nt: TGTGCCAGCAGTTTAGGGACTACCTACCCAGATACGCAGTATTTT
j_call: TRBJ1-6; d_call: TRBD1; clone_size: .; v_call: TRBV28; cdr3_aa: CASSAARGPEALHF; cdr3_nt: TGTGCCAGCAGTGCTGCCAGGGGGCCAGAGGCCCTCCACTTT
j_call: TRBJ2-7; d_call: .; clone_size: .; v_call: TRBV10-3; cdr3_aa: CAISSNRYSYEQYF; cdr3_nt: TGTGCCATCAGTAGTAACAGGTACTCCTACGAGCAGTACTTC